This T cell receptor beta chain was observed in a study of cytomegalovirus exposure and HLA in healthy donors. Study results and limitations: As a later analysis revealed, the rate of TCR association differed by HLA locus, with DRB1 most and HLA-C fewest.

About this clone itself: What it binds is unknown.

A multiplex PCR was run with 60 Vbeta primers and 13 Jbeta primers. Profiling relied on immunoSEQ multiplex PCR, and the TCRdb table lists in-frame clones only, not all of them. The sample has some 220,000 clones, 70% to 85% seen once. Germline assignment: CDR1 SGHRS and CDR2 YFSETQ. V was trimmed by 0 bases and J by 4 bases, leaving 10 bases between them. The CDR3 contains 14 residues. The specimen sequenced was PBMCs. The receptor was derived from a woman between 40 and 50 years old in good health and CMV-seronegative. V and J are TRBV5-1 and TRBJ1-2, with D possibly being TRBD1 (5 bases). CDR3 DNA: TGCGCCAGCAGCTTGGTTCCCGGGGGCTATGGCTACACCTTC. It is translated as CASSLVPGGYGYTF.